Listed below are T cell receptor beta chains from one sample, sequenced in a study of T cell responses to AZD1222 COVID-19 vaccine. Measured with immunoSEQ multiplex PCR; TCRdb has only the in-frame clones, and not every one. The sample lists 100,000 to 150,000 clones; 89% were seen once. This sample comprised peripheral blood, obtained on day 0 of AZD1222 vaccination. The receptors here all came from an adult in good health. The CDR3 runs from the conserved cysteine through the conserved F or W. D genes are given only for firm matches. Not all rows give a size; the values are once, few, many and, for expanded clones, a class.

clone size,V gene,D gene,J gene,CDR3 protein,CDR3 DNA
-,TRBV25-1,-,TRBJ2-7,CASSEMGLRSSYEQYF,TGTGCCAGCAGTGAAATGGGACTGAGGAGCTCCTACGAGCAGTACTTC
-,TRBV24-1,TRBD2,TRBJ2-1,CATSEPGTREQFF,TGTGCCACCAGTGAACCCGGGACTAGAGAGCAGTTCTTC
once,TRBV6-5,-,TRBJ1-5,CASSKQLSSNQPQHF,TGTGCCAGCAGCAAACAGCTGTCTAGCAATCAGCCCCAGCATTTT
-,TRBV3-1/TRBV3-2,-,TRBJ2-7,CASSQEGSRVEEEQYF,TGTGCCAGCAGCCAAGAAGGTTCGAGGGTAGAGGAAGAGCAGTACTTC
-,TRBV9,TRBD1,TRBJ2-7,CASSVATGEEQYF,TGTGCCAGCAGCGTAGCAACAGGGGAAGAGCAGTACTTC
-,TRBV29-1,-,TRBJ1-1,CSVEPRFKNTEAFF,TGCAGCGTTGAACCCCGGTTCAAGAACACTGAAGCTTTCTTT
-,TRBV27,-,TRBJ1-2,CASSLSRQRSYTF,TGTGCCAGCAGTTTATCGAGGCAACGTAGCTACACCTTC
-,TRBV10-3,-,TRBJ2-7,CAISELPGTYEQYF,TGTGCCATCAGTGAGCTCCCAGGGACCTACGAGCAGTACTTC
-,TRBV6-5,-,TRBJ1-5,CASRTDSNQPQHF,TGTGCCAGCAGGACGGACAGCAATCAGCCCCAGCATTTT
-,TRBV12-3/TRBV12-4,-,TRBJ2-4,CATREAKNIQYF,TGTGCCACAAGGGAAGCCAAAAACATTCAGTACTTC
once,TRBV24-1,-,TRBJ1-1,CATSDNREAFF,TGTGCCACCAGTGATAACCGTGAAGCTTTCTTT
-,TRBV19,TRBD2,TRBJ2-2,CASSIRGLAGGQTYTGELFF,TGTGCCAGTAGTATTCGAGGACTAGCGGGAGGGCAAACATACACCGGGGAGCTGTTTTTT
-,TRBV5-1,-,TRBJ2-7,CASSLGTGGAYEQYF,TGCGCCAGCAGCTTGGGTACAGGGGGGGCCTACGAGCAGTACTTC